Listed here are 23 T cell receptor beta chains from one sample, sequenced in a study of spatial heterogeneity in lung cancer (dated by TCRdb to about 2019). The time point tag for this specimen amounts to: blood taken at disease recurrence. Without any cell sorting, TCR sequencing was performed on whole RNA extracted either from tumor and nontumor lung tissue or from cryopreserved PBMC samples. Libraries were built with 5' RACE. Sequencing instrument: NextSeq 500. TCRdb applied fastp at Q25 and MiXCR to the public reads, then kept only in-frame beta chains. Each record represents a unique CDR3 protein, reported with the most common genes and DNA among its rows. The sample table contains about 9,700 distinct CDR3 sequences; only one count was recorded for approximately 3.5% of them. The ten top clones hold 18% of the sample. Sequenced material: PBMCs, taken at recurrence. These TCRs come from a female donor with early-stage non-small cell lung cancer.

This clonotype was seen ten or more times. This beta chain slipped into a library made for alpha chains as a stray read, so its size is not meaningful. CDR3 region: CSAGGSEGQSISGYTF. CDR3 DNA sequence: TGCAGTGCTGGAGGATCAGAGGGACAGTCCATCAGTGGCTACACCTTC. The V gene is TRBV20-1, the J gene TRBJ1-2; 7 nucleotides align to TRBD1. V shed 5 bases, J shed 7 bases, and the junction held 19 bases outside the gene matches. Looked up from germline, CDR1 is DFQATT and CDR2 is SNEGSKA (reference sequence). The CDR3 sequence is 16 residues long.

By sample fraction, this clonotype is medium-sized. The library was prepared for alpha chains; this beta chain is a stray read, so its frequency means little. The V call is TRBV27, the J call TRBJ2-5, with D possibly being TRBD2 (7 bases). V was pared by 8 bases and J by 12 bases, with 16 bases between. Germline-derived CDR1 and CDR2 are MNHEY and SMNVEV (reference sequence). The CDR3 sequence is 11 residues long. The CDR3 here is CASRGGGVEYF. CDR3 DNA: TGTGCCAGCCGGGGCGGGGGCGTGGAGTACTTC.

To note about this clonotype: This beta chain slipped into a library made for alpha chains as a stray read, so its size is not meaningful. The chain combines TRBV7-6 with TRBJ2-7; 8 positions agree with TRBD1. CDR1 and CDR2 (germline): SGHVS, FNYEAQ. J lost 1 base, V lost 2 bases, and 7 bases had no gene match. The CDR3 runs to 16 residues. The CDR3 DNA sequence: TGTGCCAGCAGCTTAAAGGCGGGACAGGCATCCTACGAGCAGTACTTC. Translated: CASSLKAGQASYEQYF.

This clonotype was detected ten times or more. As an off-target read in a library built for alpha chains, this beta chain has a frequency of little significance. The genes are TRBV6-2 or TRBV6-3 and TRBJ2-1; 9 bases map to TRBD2. Losses at the gene ends were 2 bases for V and 4 bases for J; bases not matched to a gene: 6. The CDR3 spans 16 residues. CDR1 and CDR2 (germline): MNHEY, SVGEGT. CDR3 sequence reads: CASSYGERGAYNEQFF. The CDR3 bases are TGTGCCAGCAGTTACGGGGAGCGGGGGGCTTACAATGAGCAGTTCTTC.

This clonotype has a count of ten or more. Since it is a stray read in a library aimed at alpha chains, this beta chain has a size that is not meaningful. The gene calls are TRBV12-3 or TRBV12-4 and TRBJ2-7, with D possibly TRBD2 on 6 matching bases. The CDR3 consists of 13 residues. Trimming took off 4 bases at V and 6 bases at J, with 13 bases between the two ends. CDR3 sequence (DNA): TGTGCCAGCAGTTCGACTAGGGGTCTCGAGCAGTACTTC. Translation: CASSSTRGLEQYF.

At least ten counts were recorded for this clonotype. Since it is a stray read in a library aimed at alpha chains, this beta chain has a size that is not meaningful. This rearrangement joins TRBV20-1 to TRBJ1-2; 9 positions agree with TRBD1. J gave up 7 bases and V 3 bases, and 6 bases lay outside the gene matches. The CDR3 contains 13 residues. Per the germline V gene, CDR1 is DFQATT and CDR2 is SNEGSKA (reference sequence). CDR3: CSARITGGTGYTF. For the CDR3, the DNA is TGCAGTGCTAGGATCACAGGGGGCACTGGCTACACCTTC.

This clonotype has a count of ten or more. Within a library made for alpha chains, this beta chain is off target, and its count is uninformative. This chain uses TRBV5-1 with TRBJ1-1; unclear D gene. The CDR3 extends over 14 amino acids. Trimming took 1 base from V and 2 from J, leaving 9 bases between them. CDR1 and CDR2 (germline): SGHRS, YFSETQ. The CDR3 is CASSLSGANTEAFF. CDR3 sequence (DNA): TGCGCCAGCAGCTTGTCGGGAGCTAACACTGAAGCTTTCTTT.

This clonotype was observed many times. This beta chain appears as a stray read in a library generated for alpha chains; its size is not informative. The J gene is TRBJ1-3, the V gene TRBV7-8; D is ambiguous. Germline V gene lookup returns CDR1 SGHVS and CDR2 FQNEAQ. CDR3 length: 15 amino acids. Trimming took 1 base from V and 0 from J, leaving 7 bases between them. CDR3 sequence reads: CASSLGTSSGNTIYF. CDR3 DNA sequence: TGTGCCAGCAGCTTAGGGACGAGCTCTGGAAACACCATATATTTT.

To note about this clonotype: Since it is a stray read in a library aimed at alpha chains, this beta chain has a size that is not meaningful. The chain combines TRBV7-9 with TRBJ1-4; tentative D call: TRBD1 (6 bases). CDR3 length equals 14 residues. The germline CDR1 and CDR2 sequences are SEHNR and FQNEAQ (reference sequence). The V end lost 4 bases, the J end lost 3 bases, and 9 bases lay between the germline ends. The DNA of the CDR3 is TGTGCCAGCAGCTCAGGGGCTTCTAATGAAAAACTGTTTTTT. It yields the protein CASSSGASNEKLFF.

This clonotype was picked up a small number of times. As an off-target read in a library built for alpha chains, this beta chain has a frequency of little significance. The V call is TRBV5-1, the J call TRBJ1-5; no clear D. This CDR3 has 14 amino acids. Trimming removed 0 bases at V and 0 bases at J, with 4 bases between. Germline V gives CDR1 SGHRS, CDR2 YFSETQ. For the CDR3, the DNA is TGCGCCAGCAGCTTGGGGAATAGCAATCAGCCCCAGCATTTT. It encodes CASSLGNSNQPQHF.

This clonotype is classed as medium-sized. For a library built for alpha chains, this beta chain is a stray read; little rests on its size. CDR3 in DNA: TGCAGCGCCCCAGTGACAGGGGGATACAATGAGCAGTTCTTC. Protein: CSAPVTGGYNEQFF. V and J are TRBV29-1 and TRBJ2-1; 9 bases line up with TRBD1. J was trimmed by 4 bases and V by 7 bases; bases with no gene match: 8. Germline values: CDR1 SQVTM, CDR2 ANQGSEA. The CDR3 covers 14 residues.

On this clonotype itself: The library was built for alpha chains, so this beta chain is an off-target read and its size means little. V usage is TRBV10-3 and J usage is TRBJ2-1, with 13 bases matching TRBD2. Germline loops: CDR1 ENHRY, CDR2 SYGVKD. The CDR3 has 16 residues. The trim removed 6 bases at V and 9 bases at J, leaving 11 bases unmatched. This chain's CDR3 is CAISDPATSGGGEQFF. CDR3 sequence (DNA): TGTGCCATCAGCGACCCCGCCACTAGCGGGGGGGGTGAGCAGTTCTTC.

By sample share, this clonotype is medium-sized. This beta chain is a stray sequence in a library constructed for alpha chains; its clone size is not meaningful. The rearrangement joins TRBV5-1 to TRBJ1-5; D perhaps matches TRBD1 (6 bases). Looked up from germline, CDR1 is SGHRS and CDR2 is YFSETQ. The V end was cut by 4 bases, the J end by 3 bases, with 14 bases between. CDR3 size: 15 residues. The CDR3 reads CASSPPAGANQPQHF. In DNA, the CDR3 is TGCGCCAGCAGCCCCCCGGCAGGGGCCAATCAGCCCCAGCATTTT.

This clonotype was observed at least ten times. The library was designed around alpha chains, so this beta chain is a stray read whose abundance carries little weight. The V gene is TRBV7-8, the J gene TRBJ1-2, with D unclear. The CDR3 runs to 13 residues. Trimming took 0 bases from V and 8 from J, leaving 10 bases between them. The V gene's germline CDR1 is SGHVS and CDR2 FQNEAQ. CDR3 in amino acids: CASSLAPSDGYTF. Written as DNA, the CDR3 is TGTGCCAGCAGCTTAGCACCCTCGGACGGCTACACCTTC. Full variable domain (outside the CDR3, taken from reference TRBV7-8 and TRBJ1-2): GAGVSQSPRYKVAKRGQDVALRCDPISGHVSLFWYQQALGQGPEFLTYFQNEAQLDKSGLPSDRFFAERPEGSVSTLKIQRTQQEDSAVYLCASSLAPSDGYTFGSGTRLTVV.

This clonotype was picked up many times. This beta chain is off target for a library built for alpha chains, so its abundance means little. V and J are TRBV7-8 and TRBJ2-3; the D gene is possibly TRBD1 (5 bases). This CDR3 contains 13 residues. V lost 3 bases, J lost 2 bases, and 6 bases lay in between. Germline assignment: CDR1 SGHVS and CDR2 FQNEAQ. The CDR3 coding sequence is TGTGCCAGCAGCTTCAGGGTCACAGATACGCAGTATTTT. It is translated as CASSFRVTDTQYF.

This clonotype came up many times. This beta chain was picked up by a library intended for alpha chains and is off target, so its count carries little meaning. The J gene is TRBJ1-5, the V gene TRBV28, with D possibly TRBD1 on 5 matching bases. This CDR3 is 16 amino acids long. Between the trimmed V and J ends, which lost 1 base and 1 base, there was a span of 11 bases. Per the germline V gene, CDR1 is MDHEN and CDR2 is SYDVKM. The CDR3 protein is CASSLYQGRSNQPQHF. In nucleotides, the CDR3 is TGTGCCAGCAGTTTATATCAGGGCAGGAGCAATCAGCCCCAGCATTTT.

This clonotype was observed at least ten times. Because this beta chain is a stray read in a library intended to capture alpha chains, its abundance should not be given much weight. The rearrangement links TRBV12-3 or TRBV12-4 to TRBJ2-1, with D perhaps TRBD2 (6 bases). V lost 6 bases to trimming and J lost 7 bases, with 10 bases between them. The CDR3 consists of 12 residues. In DNA form, the CDR3 reads TGTGCCAGCAGAACGGCGGGGAATGAGCAGTTCTTC. This sequence encodes CASRTAGNEQFF.

This clonotype showed up many times. This beta chain is a stray read from a library made for alpha chains; its abundance is not meaningful. This sequence joins TRBV20-1 and TRBJ2-5; no reliable D call. Germline V gene lookup returns CDR1 DFQATT and CDR2 SNEGSKA (reference sequence). The CDR3 sequence is 15 residues long. Trimming pared 3 bases from V and 0 bases from J, leaving 14 bases between. As DNA, the CDR3 is TGCAGTGCTAGGTCGGACGGGTTGTACCAAGAGACCCAGTACTTC. Encoded protein: CSARSDGLYQETQYF.

In this sample, this clonotype turned up once. This beta chain is an unintended read in a library built for alpha chains; its size means little. The rearrangement links TRBV28 to TRBJ2-1; D not certain. Germline V gives CDR1 MDHEN, CDR2 SYDVKM. The CDR3 is made up of 11 amino acids. Trimming stripped 6 bases from V and 10 bases from J, with 10 bases between. The CDR3 sequence: CASSAQTEQFF. DNA of the CDR3: TGTGCCAGCAGCGCACAGACAGAGCAGTTCTTC.

This clonotype was recorded many times. Because this beta chain is a stray read in a library intended to capture alpha chains, its abundance should not be given much weight. The rearrangement joins TRBV9 to TRBJ2-1; no firm D call. This CDR3 is 17 amino acids long. The ends were cut back, 4 bases at V and 0 bases at J, with 17 bases in the middle. CDR1 is SGDLS and CDR2 is YYNGEE in the germline V gene. For the CDR3, the DNA is TGTGCCAGCAGCCAATTTGCAGCCCCGAGCTCCTACAATGAGCAGTTCTTC. Amino acid sequence: CASSQFAAPSSYNEQFF.

In its sample, this clonotype was seen many times. This beta chain slipped into a library made for alpha chains as a stray read, so its size is not meaningful. This chain uses TRBV6-5 with TRBJ2-7; 10 positions match TRBD1. Looked up from germline, CDR1 is MNHEY and CDR2 is SVGAGI. The CDR3 has 15 amino acids. Here the CDR3 DNA reads TGTGGGTCCCTGTCCGGGACAGGGGAAAGCTACGAGCAGTACTTC. This sequence encodes CGSLSGTGESYEQYF.

This clonotype was seen repeatedly, ten times or more. The library was built for alpha chains, so this beta chain is an off-target read and its size means little. J is TRBJ2-1 and V is TRBV20-1; D ambiguous. The V gene lost 0 bases and the J gene lost 7 bases, with 16 bases spanning the gap. CDR3 length: 15 amino acids. Germline V gives CDR1 DFQATT, CDR2 SNEGSKA (reference sequence). CDR3 bases: TGCAGTGCTAGAGATTGGGCAGGATCACAGAATGAGCAGTTCTTC. It is translated as CSARDWAGSQNEQFF.

This clonotype was seen ten or more times. Since the library was made to target alpha chains, this beta chain is a stray read and its abundance is not meaningful. The chain employs TRBV7-3 and TRBJ1-2, with D unclear. Trimming stripped 5 bases from V and 4 bases from J, with 14 bases between. Looked up from germline, CDR1 is SGHTA and CDR2 is FQGTGA. The CDR3 totals 14 residues. The CDR3 sequence: CASSPGGVSYGYTF. CDR3 bases: TGTGCCAGCAGCCCCGGAGGAGTTAGCTATGGCTACACCTTC.